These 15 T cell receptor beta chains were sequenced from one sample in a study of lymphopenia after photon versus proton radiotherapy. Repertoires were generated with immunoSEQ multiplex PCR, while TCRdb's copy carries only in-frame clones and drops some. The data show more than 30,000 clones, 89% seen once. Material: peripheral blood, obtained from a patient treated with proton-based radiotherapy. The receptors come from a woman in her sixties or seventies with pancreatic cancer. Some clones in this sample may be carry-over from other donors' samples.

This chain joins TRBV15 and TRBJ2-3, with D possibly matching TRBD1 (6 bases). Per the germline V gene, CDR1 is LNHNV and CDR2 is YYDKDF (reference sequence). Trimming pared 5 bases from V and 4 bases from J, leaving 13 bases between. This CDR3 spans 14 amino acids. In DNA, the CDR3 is TGTGCCACCAGCTTCCGGACAGTGGCAGATACGCAGTATTTT. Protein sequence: CATSFRTVADTQYF.

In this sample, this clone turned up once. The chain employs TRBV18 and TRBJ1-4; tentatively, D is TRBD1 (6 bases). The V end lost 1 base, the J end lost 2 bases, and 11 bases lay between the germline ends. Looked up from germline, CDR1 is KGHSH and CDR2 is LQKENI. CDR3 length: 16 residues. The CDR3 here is CASSPRTGGTNEKLFF. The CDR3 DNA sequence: TGTGCCAGCTCACCACGTACCGGGGGCACTAATGAAAAACTGTTTTTT. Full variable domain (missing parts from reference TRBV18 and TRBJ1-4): NAGVMQNPRHLVRRRGQEARLRCSPMKGHSHVYWYRQLPEEGLKFMVYLQKENIIDESGMPKERFSAEFPKEGPSILRIQQVVRGDSAAYFCASSPRTGGTNEKLFFGSGTQLSVL.

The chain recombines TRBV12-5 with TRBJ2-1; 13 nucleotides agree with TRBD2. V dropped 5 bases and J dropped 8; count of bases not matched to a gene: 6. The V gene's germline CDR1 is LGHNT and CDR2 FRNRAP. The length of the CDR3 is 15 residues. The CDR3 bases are TGTGCTAGTGGTCCCGGACTAGCGGGAGAGTATGAGCAGTTCTTC. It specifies CASGPGLAGEYEQFF.

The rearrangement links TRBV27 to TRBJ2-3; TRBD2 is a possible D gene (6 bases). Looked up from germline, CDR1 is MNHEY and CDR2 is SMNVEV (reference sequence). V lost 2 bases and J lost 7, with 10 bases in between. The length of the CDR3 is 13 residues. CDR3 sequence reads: CASSLNGGNTQYF. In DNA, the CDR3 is TGTGCCAGCAGTTTAAACGGGGGAAATACGCAGTATTTT.

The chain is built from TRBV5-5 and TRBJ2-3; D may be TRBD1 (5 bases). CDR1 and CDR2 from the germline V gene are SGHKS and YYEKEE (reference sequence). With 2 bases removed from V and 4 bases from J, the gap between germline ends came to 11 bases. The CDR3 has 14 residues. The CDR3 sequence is CASSLGRAADTQYF. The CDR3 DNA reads TGTGCCAGCAGCTTAGGCAGGGCTGCAGATACGCAGTATTTT.

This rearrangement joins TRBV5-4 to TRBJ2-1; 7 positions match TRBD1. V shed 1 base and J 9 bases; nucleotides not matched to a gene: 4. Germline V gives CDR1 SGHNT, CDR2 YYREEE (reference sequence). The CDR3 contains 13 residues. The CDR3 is CASSLPTGTEQFF. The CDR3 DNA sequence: TGTGCCAGCAGCTTGCCGACAGGGACTGAGCAGTTCTTC.

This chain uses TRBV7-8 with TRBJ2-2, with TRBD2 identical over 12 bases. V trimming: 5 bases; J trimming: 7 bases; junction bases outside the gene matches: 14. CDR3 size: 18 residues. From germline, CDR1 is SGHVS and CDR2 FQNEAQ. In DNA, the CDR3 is TGTGCCAGCAGCCCCGATACTCTAGCGGGAGGGTCTGTCGGGGAGCTGTTTTTT. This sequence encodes CASSPDTLAGGSVGELFF. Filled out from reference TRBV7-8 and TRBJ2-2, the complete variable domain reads GAGVSQSPRYKVAKRGQDVALRCDPISGHVSLFWYQQALGQGPEFLTYFQNEAQLDKSGLPSDRFFAERPEGSVSTLKIQRTQQEDSAVYLCASSPDTLAGGSVGELFFGEGSRLTVL.

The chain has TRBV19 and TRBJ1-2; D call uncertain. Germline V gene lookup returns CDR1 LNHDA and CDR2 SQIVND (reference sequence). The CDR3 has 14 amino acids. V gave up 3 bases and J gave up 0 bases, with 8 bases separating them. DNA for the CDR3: TGTGCCAGTAGTATGCCGGGAGCTAACTATGGCTACACCTTC. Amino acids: CASSMPGANYGYTF.

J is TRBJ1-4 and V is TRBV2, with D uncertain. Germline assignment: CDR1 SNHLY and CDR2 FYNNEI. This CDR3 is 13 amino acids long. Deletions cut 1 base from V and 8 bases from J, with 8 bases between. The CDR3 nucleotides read TGTGCCAGCAGTGAAGGGTTGGGGGAAAAACTGTTTTTT. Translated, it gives CASSEGLGEKLFF.

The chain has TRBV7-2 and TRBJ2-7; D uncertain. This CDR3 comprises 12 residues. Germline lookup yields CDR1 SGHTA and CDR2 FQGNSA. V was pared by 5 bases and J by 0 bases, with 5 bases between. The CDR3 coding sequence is TGTGCCAGCAGCCCCAACTCCTACGAGCAGTACTTC. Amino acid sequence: CASSPNSYEQYF.

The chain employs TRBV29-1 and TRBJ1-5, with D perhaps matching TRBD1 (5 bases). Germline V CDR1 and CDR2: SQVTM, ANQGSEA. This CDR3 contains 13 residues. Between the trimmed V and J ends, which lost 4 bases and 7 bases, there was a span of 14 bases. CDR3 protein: CSVGGGREQPQHF. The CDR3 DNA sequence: TGCAGCGTTGGTGGTGGCAGGGAACAGCCCCAGCATTTT.

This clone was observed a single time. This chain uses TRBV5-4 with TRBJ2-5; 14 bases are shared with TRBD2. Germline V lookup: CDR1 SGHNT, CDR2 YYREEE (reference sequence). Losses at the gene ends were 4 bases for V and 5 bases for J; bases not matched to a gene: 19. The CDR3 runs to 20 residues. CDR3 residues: CASSADPGLAGDWWGETQYF. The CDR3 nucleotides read TGTGCCAGCAGCGCGGACCCGGGACTAGCGGGAGATTGGTGGGGGGAGACCCAGTACTTC.

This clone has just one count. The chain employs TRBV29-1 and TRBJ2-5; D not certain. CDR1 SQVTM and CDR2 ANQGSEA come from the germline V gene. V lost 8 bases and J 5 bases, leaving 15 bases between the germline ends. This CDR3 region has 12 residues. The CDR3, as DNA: TGCAGCTTCAGTTCGGTTGGGGAGACCCAGTACTTC. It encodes CSFSSVGETQYF.

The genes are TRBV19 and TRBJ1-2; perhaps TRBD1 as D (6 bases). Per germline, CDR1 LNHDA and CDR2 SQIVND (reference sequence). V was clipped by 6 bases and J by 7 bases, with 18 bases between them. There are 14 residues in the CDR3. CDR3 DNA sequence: TGTGCCAGTAGGCGAATATCACAGGGTTCTGGCTACACCTTC. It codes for CASRRISQGSGYTF.

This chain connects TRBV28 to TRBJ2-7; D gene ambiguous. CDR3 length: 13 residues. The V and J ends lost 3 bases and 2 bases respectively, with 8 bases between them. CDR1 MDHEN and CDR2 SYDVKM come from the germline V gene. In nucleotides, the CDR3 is TGTGCCAGCAGTTTTGGGAACCCCTACGAGCAGTACTTC. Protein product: CASSFGNPYEQYF.